These 19 T cell receptor beta chains came from one sample sequenced in a study of siplizumab effects on memory and regulatory T cells. The data were produced by immunoSEQ multiplex PCR, yet TCRdb's version contains in-frame clones alone and is incomplete. In the table there are about 97,000 clones, around 90% of which are singletons. Sequencing was carried out using non-Treg CD4+ T cells sorted from blood. The receptors come from a human donor in good health.

This chain connects TRBV5-1 to TRBJ2-1; 8 bases line up with TRBD2. Germline lookup yields CDR1 SGHRS and CDR2 YFSETQ. The CDR3 has 15 amino acids. With V trimmed by 6 bases and J by 4 bases, 9 bases remained unmatched. The CDR3 DNA is TGCGCCAGCACGTCACTAGCGGAGGCTTACAATGAGCAGTTCTTC. Protein: CASTSLAEAYNEQFF.

The rearrangement links TRBV27 to TRBJ2-3; D is uncertain. This CDR3 is 12 amino acids long. CDR1 and CDR2 from the germline V gene are MNHEY and SMNVEV (reference sequence). Trimming shortened V by 3 bases and J by 8 bases, and 9 bases separated the two germline ends. The CDR3 reads CASSFVRGTQYF. The CDR3 DNA reads as TGTGCCAGCAGTTTTGTCCGAGGTACGCAGTATTTT.

This clone was observed a single time. V and J are TRBV19 and TRBJ2-3, with TRBD2 identical over 7 bases. Germline V lookup: CDR1 LNHDA, CDR2 SQIVND (reference sequence). V lost 8 bases, J lost 1 base, and 9 bases stayed unmatched. This CDR3 comprises 15 residues. As DNA, the CDR3 is TGTGCCAGTCATAACGGGGCGGGAGGCACAGATACGCAGTATTTT. Residues: CASHNGAGGTDTQYF.

V usage is TRBV4-3 and J usage is TRBJ2-5; the match to TRBD1 covers 7 bases. The junction had 4 bases not matched to a gene; V was cut back by 0 bases and J by 3 bases. This CDR3 comprises 15 residues. Germline V gene sequence: CDR1 LGHNA, CDR2 YSLEER. CDR3 nucleotide sequence: TGCGCCAGCAGCCAAGATACAGGGGCGGAAGAGACCCAGTACTTC. Translating gives CASSQDTGAEETQYF.

The rearrangement joins TRBV7-8 to TRBJ2-7, with D uncertain. This CDR3 is 14 amino acids long. V lost 2 bases to trimming and J lost 0 bases, with 8 bases between them. Germline CDR1 and CDR2: SGHVS and FQNEAQ. Here the CDR3 reads CASSLLGSSYEQYF. In DNA, the CDR3 is TGTGCCAGCAGCTTACTCGGTAGCTCCTACGAGCAGTACTTC.

This chain links TRBV9 with TRBJ2-2, with 7 bases matching TRBD2. The CDR3 length is 17 residues. The V segment lost 9 bases and the J segment 0 bases; nucleotides outside the gene matches: 14. Germline CDR1 is SGDLS and CDR2 is YYNGEE. CDR3 sequence (DNA): TGTGCCACGTCAGTCCTAGCGGAGTCCGCGAACACCGGGGAGCTGTTTTTT. Protein: CATSVLAESANTGELFF.

The chain is built from TRBV29-1 and TRBJ2-3; D perhaps matches TRBD1 (6 bases). Germline lookup yields CDR1 SQVTM and CDR2 ANQGSEA. This CDR3 contains 14 residues. V was clipped by 7 bases and J by 0 bases, with 14 bases between them. The CDR3 protein is CSGMDSSSTDTQYF. Here the CDR3 DNA reads TGCAGCGGGATGGACAGCTCTAGCACAGATACGCAGTATTTT.

The chain uses TRBV29-1 and TRBJ2-1, with 9 bases fitting TRBD1. V shed 3 bases, J shed 3 bases, and the junction held 0 bases outside the gene matches. The CDR3 has 13 residues. Germline CDR1 and CDR2: SQVTM and ANQGSEA. The CDR3 nucleotides are TGCAGCGTTGAGACAGGGGGCTACAATGAGCAGTTCTTC. It yields the protein CSVETGGYNEQFF.

The chain carries TRBV6-6 and TRBJ2-5; possible D gene TRBD2, 6 bases. The length of the CDR3 is 14 residues. Germline loops: CDR1 MNHNY, CDR2 SVGAGI (reference sequence). Trimming stripped 3 bases from V and 5 bases from J, with 13 bases between. This CDR3 reads CASSYAFRGETQYF. In DNA, the CDR3 is TGTGCCAGCAGTTATGCGTTCCGGGGGGAGACCCAGTACTTC.

The chain employs TRBV9 and TRBJ2-7; 11 nucleotides align to TRBD2. The CDR3 runs 17 residues. Unmatched junction bases numbered 10, after V lost 4 bases and J lost 1 base. Per germline, CDR1 SGDLS and CDR2 YYNGEE. This CDR3 reads CASSPGLAGGGSYEQYF. CDR3 coding DNA: TGTGCCAGCAGCCCTGGGCTAGCGGGAGGTGGTTCCTACGAGCAGTACTTC.

This chain links TRBV5-6 with TRBJ2-1; TRBD2 matches 12 bases. V shed 4 bases and J 2 bases; nucleotides not matched to a gene: 1. The CDR3 is 15 amino acids. In germline, CDR1 is SGHDT, CDR2 YYEEEE. CDR3 nucleotides: TGTGCCAGCAGCCCTAGCGGGAGGGCCTACAATGAGCAGTTCTTC. Amino acids: CASSPSGRAYNEQFF. Combining the CDR3 with reference TRBV5-6 and TRBJ2-1 gives the whole variable domain DAGVTQSPTHLIKTRGQQVTLRCSPKSGHDTVSWYQQALGQGPQFIFQYYEEEERQRGNFPDRFSGHQFPNYSSELNVNALLLGDSALYLCASSPSGRAYNEQFFGPGTRLTVL.

The chain recombines TRBV4-1 with TRBJ1-5, with D unclear. This CDR3 spans 12 amino acids. Trimming stripped 3 bases from V and 7 bases from J, with 7 bases between. CDR1 and CDR2 from the germline V gene are MGHRA and YSYEKL. CDR3 amino acids: CASSHIEQPQHF. The CDR3 coding sequence is TGCGCCAGCAGCCATATCGAACAGCCCCAGCATTTT.

V and J are TRBV2 and TRBJ1-2; 7 bases line up with TRBD1. V lost 6 bases, J lost 2 bases, and 6 bases stayed unmatched. The CDR3 runs 14 residues. Looked up from germline, CDR1 is SNHLY and CDR2 is FYNNEI. The CDR3 sequence: CASRPRGGNYGYTF. In DNA form, the CDR3 reads TGTGCCAGCAGGCCCAGGGGGGGGAACTATGGCTACACCTTC.

The rearrangement uses TRBV5-4 and TRBJ2-1; D is unclear. In germline, CDR1 is SGHNT, CDR2 YYREEE (reference sequence). This CDR3 comprises 14 residues. Trimming took 0 bases from V and 4 from J, leaving 8 bases between them. CDR3 nucleotides: TGTGCCAGCAGCTTGGACCGTATATACAATGAGCAGTTCTTC. Protein product: CASSLDRIYNEQFF.

The chain joins TRBV19 to TRBJ2-1; 13 nucleotides align to TRBD2. Germline CDR1 is LNHDA and CDR2 is SQIVND (reference sequence). This CDR3 comprises 15 residues. Germline trimming cut 6 bases from V and 8 bases from J; bases unmatched to any gene: 7. CDR3 protein: CASRSGLAGVDEQFF. The CDR3 DNA sequence: TGTGCCAGTAGATCCGGACTAGCGGGAGTAGATGAGCAGTTCTTC.

The CDR3 here is CASSVFPQDTDTQYF. The DNA of the CDR3 is TGTGCCAGCAGCGTCTTCCCCCAGGACACAGATACGCAGTATTTT. The J gene is TRBJ2-3, the V gene TRBV9; D ambiguous. Per the germline V gene, CDR1 is SGDLS and CDR2 is YYNGEE. V lost 2 bases to trimming and J lost 2 bases, with 12 bases between them. The CDR3 length is 15 residues.

The CDR3 reads CASSLTGTRTDTQYF. The CDR3 DNA reads as TGTGCCAGCAGCTTAACAGGGACTCGCACAGATACGCAGTATTTT. The chain has TRBV7-3 and TRBJ2-3; D perhaps matches TRBD2 (6 bases). Germline V CDR1 and CDR2: SGHTA, FQGTGA. The CDR3 is 15 amino acids. Trimming stripped 0 bases from V and 1 base from J, with 8 bases between. The full variable domain, completed using reference TRBV7-3 and TRBJ2-3, is GAGVSQTPSNKVTEKGKYVELRCDPISGHTALYWYRQSLGQGPEFLIYFQGTGAADDSGLPNDRFFAVRPEGSVSTLKIQRTERGDSAVYLCASSLTGTRTDTQYFGPGTRLTVL.

The rearrangement links TRBV5-1 to TRBJ1-2; tentative D call: TRBD1 (6 bases). The V end lost 4 bases, the J end lost 3 bases, and 19 bases lay between the germline ends. CDR3 length: 16 residues. Germline V gene data show CDR1 as SGHRS and CDR2 as YFSETQ. CDR3 in amino acids: CASSPSGQSQYYGYTF. The CDR3 DNA reads as TGCGCCAGCAGCCCTAGTGGACAGTCCCAATACTATGGCTACACCTTC.

The V and J genes are TRBV7-6 and TRBJ2-7, with D possibly matching TRBD2 (5 bases). The CDR3 loop spans 14 amino acids. CDR1 SGHVS and CDR2 FNYEAQ come from the germline V gene. Trimming took 2 bases from V and 5 from J, leaving 13 bases between them. The CDR3 sequence is CASSLQVRGNEQYF. The CDR3 nucleotides are TGTGCCAGCAGCTTACAAGTCCGGGGAAACGAGCAGTACTTC.